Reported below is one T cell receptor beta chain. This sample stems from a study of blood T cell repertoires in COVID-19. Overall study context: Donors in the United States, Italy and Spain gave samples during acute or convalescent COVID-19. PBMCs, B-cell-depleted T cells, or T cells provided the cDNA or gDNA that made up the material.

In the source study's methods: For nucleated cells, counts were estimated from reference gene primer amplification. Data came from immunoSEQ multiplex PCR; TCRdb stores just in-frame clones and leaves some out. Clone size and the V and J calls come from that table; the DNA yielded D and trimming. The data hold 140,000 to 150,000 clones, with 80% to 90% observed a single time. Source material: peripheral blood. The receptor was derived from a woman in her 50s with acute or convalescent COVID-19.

The CDR3 here is CAWSQTGGGANVLTF. Here the CDR3 DNA reads TGTGCCTGGAGTCAGACAGGGGGAGGGGCCAACGTCCTGACTTTC. The V gene is TRBV30, the J gene TRBJ2-6; 9 positions match TRBD1. The trim removed 2 bases at V and 4 bases at J, leaving 3 bases unmatched. Germline V CDR1 and CDR2: GTSNPN, SVGIG (reference sequence). This CDR3 spans 15 amino acids.